The rows below give T cell receptor beta chains drawn from one sample of a study of blood T cell repertoires in COVID-19. Assay: immunoSEQ multiplex PCR; the TCRdb copy retains only in-frame clones and omits some. The sample lists about 26,000 clones, 70% to 90% occurring once. Sequenced material: peripheral blood. Receptor source: a woman of 80 years or more with COVID-19, enrolled during active disease. The CDR3 runs from the conserved cysteine through the conserved F or W. A D gene is named only where the DNA matches it firmly. Not every row has a clone size; where given, it reads once, few, many or a size class.

>TRBV5-1|14|-|TRBD1|TRBJ2-2
TGCGCCAGCAGCCAACAGGGGGAAACCGGGGAGCTGTTTTTT
CASSQQGETGELFF
>TRBV19|10|-|-|TRBJ1-2
TGTGCCAGTAGCAACTATGGCTATACCTTC
CASSNYGYTF
>TRBV14|14|-|-|TRBJ1-4
TGTGCCAGCAGCCGACAGGCTTATAATGAAAAACTGTTTTTT
CASSRQAYNEKLFF
>TRBV2|17|-|-|TRBJ2-4
TGTGCCAGCAGTTTCCCCCGTACAGGGACCCAACGGGACATTCAGTACTTC
CASSFPRTGTQRDIQYF
>TRBV20-1|10|once|-|TRBJ1-4
TGCAGTGCTACGAGGGAAAAACTGTTTTTT
CSATREKLFF
>TRBV12-3/TRBV12-4|13|-|-|TRBJ2-1
TGTGCCAGCAGCCCCCGGGACAAGGGCGAGCAGTTCTTC
CASSPRDKGEQFF
>TRBV29-1|12|-|-|TRBJ2-2
TGCAGCGTTGTCAGGTACACCGGGGAGCTGTTTTTT
CSVVRYTGELFF
>TRBV9|17|-|-|TRBJ2-2
TGTGCCAGCAGCGTACTGCCTATAGATTCGAACACCGGGGAGCTGTTTTTT
CASSVLPIDSNTGELFF
>TRBV12-5|16|once|-|TRBJ2-4
TGTGCTAGTGGTTTGGCGGCCAGGGGACCCAAAAACATTCAGTACTTC
CASGLAARGPKNIQYF
>TRBV9|15|large|TRBD1|TRBJ1-1
TGTGCCAGCAGCGAGGGGACAGGCGCGAACACTGAAGCTTTCTTT
CASSEGTGANTEAFF
>TRBV4-1|14|-|-|TRBJ2-3
TGCGCCAGCAGCCAAGATTCATTTAGAGATACGCAGTATTTT
CASSQDSFRDTQYF
>TRBV25-1|14|-|TRBD1|TRBJ2-2
TGTGCCAACCTCCGACAGGGCGGAGGCGGGGAGCTGTTTTTT
CANLRQGGGGELFF
>TRBV24-1|16|-|-|TRBJ2-1
TGTGCCACCAGTGCCGCGACAGGCCACTCCTACAATGAGCAGTTCTTC
CATSAATGHSYNEQFF
>TRBV5-1|16|once|TRBD2|TRBJ2-5
TGCGCCAGCAGCTTGGTTGGTAGCGGGGGAGGAGAGACCCAGTACTTC
CASSLVGSGGGETQYF
>TRBV5-1|16|-|TRBD1|TRBJ2-7
TGCGCCAGCAGCTTGGGAGACGGGACAGGGCGGCACGAGCAGTACTTC
CASSLGDGTGRHEQYF
>TRBV18|15|few|-|TRBJ1-3
TGTGCCAGCTCACCTAAAGGGGTCTCTGGAAACACCATATATTTT
CASSPKGVSGNTIYF
>TRBV6-1|18|-|-|TRBJ2-1
TGTGCCAGCAGTGAAGCGCTTCGTGGTAGCGCTACCTACAATGAGCAGTTCTTC
CASSEALRGSATYNEQFF
>TRBV3-1/TRBV3-2|15|-|-|TRBJ2-3
TGTGCCAGCAGCCAACGCGACTCTCGGATGGATACGCAGTATTTT
CASSQRDSRMDTQYF
>TRBV18|15|-|TRBD1|TRBJ1-5
TGTGCCAGCTCACCCGGGACAGGGGGCTTTCAGCCCCAGCATTTT
CASSPGTGGFQPQHF
>TRBV10-1|12|-|-|TRBJ2-3
TGCGCCAGCAGACATTGCAGGGGCGCTAAGTATTTT
CASRHCRGAKYF
>TRBV3-1/TRBV3-2|16|-|-|TRBJ2-1
TGTGCCAGCAGCCAAAGGGGACAAAGCTCCTACAATGAGCAGTTCTTC
CASSQRGQSSYNEQFF
>TRBV5-8|11|-|-|TRBJ1-2
TGTGCCAGCACCAGGGAATATGGCTACACCTTC
CASTREYGYTF
>TRBV5-1|14|-|-|TRBJ1-2
TGCGCCAGCAGGAGGGACACTACTAACTATGGCTACACCTTC
CASRRDTTNYGYTF
>TRBV15|15|-|-|TRBJ1-1
TGTGCCACCAGCAGAGCCGGGCAGGGGACCACTGAAGCTTTCTTT
CATSRAGQGTTEAFF
>TRBV4-1|14|-|TRBD1|TRBJ1-4
TGCGCCAGCAGTATGGGACAGGGAAGAGAAAAACTGTTTTTT
CASSMGQGREKLFF
>TRBV12-5|11|-|TRBD1|TRBJ1-1
TGTGCTAGTGGGCAGACAGGGGAAGCTTTCTTT
CASGQTGEAFF
>TRBV7-2|13|-|-|TRBJ1-2
TGTGCCAGCAGCCGACAGGATTCTTATGGCTACACCTTC
CASSRQDSYGYTF
>TRBV5-1|13|-|-|TRBJ1-1
TGCGCCAGCAGCATTGGGCCGAACACTGAAGCTTTCTTT
CASSIGPNTEAFF
>TRBV9|14|-|-|TRBJ1-6
TGTGCCAGCAGCTCGGGGGGGCCTAATTCACCCCTCCACTTT
CASSSGGPNSPLHF
>TRBV3-1/TRBV3-2|14|-|-|TRBJ1-2
TGTGCCAGCAGCCCAAAGGTAGGGGCCCATGGCTACACCTTC
CASSPKVGAHGYTF
>TRBV3-1/TRBV3-2|14|-|TRBD1|TRBJ1-2
TGTGCCAGCAGTACACAGGGGGCTGGGTATGGCTACACCTTC
CASSTQGAGYGYTF
>TRBV6-5|15|-|TRBD1|TRBJ2-1
TGTGCCAGCAGTCCGAGGACAGGGGGAACAAATGAGCAGTTCTTC
CASSPRTGGTNEQFF
>TRBV5-1|12|-|-|TRBJ1-4
TGCGCCAGCAGCCGGGAGGATGAAAAACTGTTTTTT
CASSREDEKLFF
>TRBV27|14|-|-|TRBJ1-2
TGTGCCAGCAGTACCCGACAGGATCACTATGGCTACACCTTC
CASSTRQDHYGYTF
>TRBV11-3|16|-|-|TRBJ2-6
TGTGCCAGCAGCCGAGGGGACACCTCTGGGGCCAACGTCCTGACTTTC
CASSRGDTSGANVLTF
>TRBV5-1|17|-|TRBD1|TRBJ1-1
TGCGCCAGCAGCCGGGGACAGGGGGACCCCGTGAACACTGAAGCTTTCTTT
CASSRGQGDPVNTEAFF
>TRBV2|14|few|TRBD2|TRBJ2-3
TGTGCCAGCAAAGGGACTAGCAACACAGATACGCAGTATTTT
CASKGTSNTDTQYF